The rows below give T cell receptor beta chains drawn from one sample of a study of blood T cell repertoires in COVID-19. The repertoire was sequenced with immunoSEQ multiplex PCR; TCRdb's copy has only in-frame clones and lacks some. The sample includes around 56,000 clones, around 90% of them seen just once. The sample comprised peripheral blood. These receptors were taken from a woman in her sixties or seventies with active or convalescent COVID-19. CDR3s include the opening cysteine and the closing phenylalanine or tryptophan. The D gene is left open where the match is weak. Rows give clone size only sometimes, using once, few, many, or a class for an expanded clone.

D gene,V gene,clone size,J gene,CDR3 protein,CDR3 DNA
NA,TRBV5-4,few,TRBJ1-3,CASSIQVSGNTIYF,TGTGCCAGCAGTATACAGGTCTCTGGAAACACCATATATTTT
NA,TRBV28,once,TRBJ1-5,CASSSTLLQPQHF,TGTGCCAGCAGTTCCACTCTCTTACAGCCCCAGCATTTT
NA,TRBV7-3,NA,TRBJ2-3,CASSTDRLGTDTQYF,TGTGCCAGCAGCACAGACAGGCTCGGCACAGATACGCAGTATTTT
TRBD1,TRBV2,NA,TRBJ1-3,CASSPGTGRDTIYF,TGTGCCAGCAGCCCAGGGACAGGGAGGGACACCATATATTTT
NA,TRBV4-1,NA,TRBJ1-5,CASSQEGVGQPQHF,TGCGCCAGCAGCCAGGAAGGGGTCGGGCAGCCTCAGCATTTT
TRBD2,TRBV11-2,NA,TRBJ2-1,CASSPRLAADEQFF,TGTGCCAGCAGCCCAAGACTAGCCGCAGATGAGCAGTTCTTC
TRBD2,TRBV24-1,NA,TRBJ2-3,CATSGGPTDTQYF,TGTGCCACTAGCGGGGGACCCACAGATACGCAGTATTTT
NA,TRBV6-5,NA,TRBJ2-7,CASSLGARQGLGEQYF,TGTGCCAGCAGTTTAGGGGCGCGGCAGGGGTTGGGCGAGCAGTACTTC
NA,TRBV6-4,NA,TRBJ2-2,CARHRTRELFF,TGTGCCAGACACAGGACCAGGGAGCTGTTTTTT
TRBD1,TRBV30,NA,TRBJ1-2,CAWSRQGGDGYTF,TGTGCCTGGAGTAGGCAGGGGGGAGATGGCTACACCTTC
TRBD2,TRBV7-3,once,TRBJ2-5,CASSLGLAGGETQYF,TGTGCCAGCAGCCTAGGACTAGCGGGAGGAGAGACCCAGTACTTC
NA,TRBV27,NA,TRBJ1-5,CASSRGGGTNQPQHF,TGTGCCAGCAGTAGAGGGGGAGGGACCAATCAGCCCCAGCATTTT
NA,TRBV4-2,NA,TRBJ2-1,CASSQAVTYNEQFF,TGTGCCAGCAGCCAAGCTGTTACCTACAATGAGCAGTTCTTC
TRBD1,TRBV5-4,NA,TRBJ1-5,CASSLDRGPLDPQHF,TGTGCCAGCAGCTTGGACAGGGGGCCACTTGATCCCCAGCATTTT
NA,TRBV6-5,NA,TRBJ1-2,CASSNRDGYTF,TGTGCCAGCAGTAACCGGGATGGCTACACCTTC
NA,TRBV14,NA,TRBJ2-5,CASSLRLETQYF,TGTGCCAGCAGCCTGCGTTTAGAGACCCAGTACTTC
NA,TRBV28,NA,TRBJ2-1,CASSLKLSEGQFF,TGTGCCAGCAGTTTGAAACTAAGTGAGGGGCAGTTCTTC
TRBD1,TRBV10-3,NA,TRBJ1-5,CAIGTGQDQPQHF,TGTGCCATCGGGACAGGGCAGGATCAGCCCCAGCATTTT
NA,TRBV12-3/TRBV12-4,NA,TRBJ1-2,CASSGLGNYGYTF,TGTGCCAGCAGTGGTCTCGGTAACTATGGCTACACCTTC
NA,TRBV23-1,NA,TRBJ1-3,CASNRGPGQYSGNTIYF,TGCGCCAGCAACCGAGGACCGGGACAATACTCTGGAAACACCATATATTTT
NA,TRBV18,NA,TRBJ2-7,CASSLGVPYEQYF,TGTGCCAGCTCACTAGGAGTTCCCTACGAGCAGTACTTC
NA,TRBV28,few,TRBJ1-3,CASSVRVGTIYF,TGTGCCAGCAGTGTCAGGGTGGGCACCATATATTTT
NA,TRBV28,NA,TRBJ1-5,CASRDTGFQPQHF,TGTGCCAGCAGGGACACTGGGTTCCAGCCCCAGCATTTT
NA,TRBV4-1,NA,TRBJ1-2,CASSQQAGDGYTF,TGCGCCAGCAGCCAACAGGCTGGTGATGGCTACACCTTC
NA,TRBV19,NA,TRBJ2-3,CASSIDTPPDTQYF,TGTGCCAGTAGTATAGACACTCCCCCAGATACGCAGTATTTT
NA,TRBV20-1,NA,TRBJ1-2,CSATQIYGYTF,TGCAGTGCTACACAAATCTATGGCTACACCTTC
NA,TRBV3-1/TRBV3-2,once,TRBJ1-1,CASSQVSGGGVTEAFF,TGTGCCAGCAGCCAAGTGTCGGGGGGCGGGGTCACTGAAGCTTTCTTT
TRBD2,TRBV28,NA,TRBJ2-7,CASTVSGSGEQYF,TGTGCCAGCACTGTTAGCGGGAGTGGTGAGCAGTACTTC